This TCR beta chain was captured by sequencing in a study of regulatory T cells in long-lasting Graves disease. iRepertoire HTBI primers and Arm-PCR of CDR3 regions built TCR beta libraries. In TCRdb, the multiplex PCR reads were re-called with MiXCR into one record per CDR3 protein. The sample contains approximately 540,000 distinct CDR3 sequences, 9.5% to 15% of which appear only once. The CDR3 runs 14 residues. Between the trimmed V and J ends, which lost 4 bases and 2 bases, there was a span of 10 bases. Germline lookup yields CDR1 KGHSH and CDR2 LQKENI. Time point meaning: newly diagnosed GD, antithyroid drugs for less than 3 months. With RNA extracted from PBMCs as input, the TCR library was made. This clonotype turned up a few times. These data were likewise used in another study, on T cells in Graves' hyperthyroidism and ophthalmopathy. That work adds: Any patient presenting with uncontrolled infection, other autoimmune disease, pregnancy or lactation was left out. Blood also contained most expanded thyroid clonotypes above 0.001.

This sequence was found in a woman aged 25 to 45 with Graves disease. The J gene is TRBJ2-3, the V gene TRBV18; D is uncertain. The sample was peripheral blood mononuclear cells (PBMCs), taken at new diagnosis, from a patient treated with antithyroid drugs. CDR3 sequence reads: CASSRNRNTDTQYF. CDR3 sequence (DNA): TGTGCCAGCTCACGTAACAGAAACACAGATACGCAGTATTTT. The full variable domain, rest sourced from reference TRBV18 and TRBJ2-3, is NAGVMQNPRHLVRRRGQEARLRCSPMKGHSHVYWYRQLPEEGLKFMVYLQKENIIDESGMPKERFSAEFPKEGPSILRIQQVVRGDSAAYFCASSRNRNTDTQYFGPGTRLTVL.